The 10 T cell receptor beta chains below come from one sample, sequenced in a study of shared clonotypes between healthy human individuals. The protocol was immunoSEQ multiplex PCR, while the TCRdb copy is restricted to in-frame clones and leaves out a portion. The profile shows fewer than 2.5 million clones, more than 85% of them singletons. Material: naive CD4+ T cells from PBMCs. Documented subset: CD45RA+ positively selected. The receptors were gathered from a man aged 18-30 years in good health. Some clones in this sample may be carry-over from other donors' samples.

The rearrangement uses TRBV5-4 and TRBJ1-1; D perhaps matches TRBD1 (6 bases). Trimming took off 5 bases at V and 1 base at J, with 12 bases between the two ends. Germline V lookup: CDR1 SGHNT, CDR2 YYREEE (reference sequence). The CDR3 contains 14 residues. As DNA, the CDR3 is TGTGCCAGCAGGCGGGACACAGGGAACACTGAAGCTTTCTTT. The encoded protein is CASRRDTGNTEAFF.

V gene TRBV10-1 combines with J gene TRBJ2-1, with 7 positions matching TRBD1. The CDR3 runs 14 residues. Germline CDR1 is WNHNN and CDR2 is SYGVQD (reference sequence). With 5 bases clipped from V and 2 bases from J, the junction kept 3 bases outside the gene matches. The CDR3 loop is CASSTGEAYNEQFF. The DNA of the CDR3 is TGCGCCAGCAGTACAGGGGAAGCCTACAATGAGCAGTTCTTC.

This chain uses TRBV5-4 with TRBJ2-7, with D unclear. Trimming cost V 3 bases and J 7 bases, with 14 bases left between them. The germline V gene encodes CDR1 SGHNT and CDR2 YYREEE (reference sequence). The CDR3 loop spans 13 amino acids. The CDR3 region is CASSSQAGGEQYF. The CDR3 region has the DNA TGTGCCAGCAGCTCCCAGGCCGGCGGAGAGCAGTACTTC.

The V gene is TRBV19, the J gene TRBJ1-2, with D unresolved. V was cut by 2 bases and J by 4 bases, with 14 bases left in between. CDR3 size: 15 residues. Germline CDR1 LNHDA, CDR2 SQIVND (reference sequence). The CDR3 DNA reads as TGTGCCAGTAGTATACGGCCCGCCAGCGGCTATGGCTACACCTTC. This sequence encodes CASSIRPASGYGYTF.

The chain couples TRBV6-4 to TRBJ2-2, with D unclear. The CDR3 consists of 14 residues. The germline V and J ends were trimmed by 4 bases and 6 bases, with 12 bases remaining between them. The germline CDR1 and CDR2 sequences are MRHNA and SNTAGT. Here the CDR3 reads CASSVTPTPGELFF. As DNA, the CDR3 is TGTGCCAGCAGTGTAACACCTACTCCCGGGGAGCTGTTTTTT.

The V and J genes are TRBV6-1 and TRBJ2-7; D perhaps matches TRBD2 (6 bases). V shed 2 bases and J shed 6 bases, with 14 bases lying between them. The germline gives CDR1 MNHNS, CDR2 SASEGT. This CDR3 contains 14 residues. CDR3 sequence reads: CASSEMEGVGEQYF. CDR3 sequence (DNA): TGTGCCAGCAGTGAAATGGAGGGCGTGGGCGAGCAGTACTTC.

V gene TRBV6-5 combines with J gene TRBJ1-6, with D possibly TRBD1 on 5 matching bases. Germline assignment: CDR1 MNHEY and CDR2 SVGAGI. The CDR3 is 15 residues long. V was cut by 8 bases and J by 9 bases, with 20 bases left in between. CDR3 sequence: CASGRWQGLSSPLHF. Here the CDR3 DNA reads TGTGCCAGCGGACGTTGGCAGGGTTTGAGTTCACCCCTCCACTTT.

V is TRBV18 and J is TRBJ2-5, with D perhaps given as TRBD1 or TRBD2 (5 bases each). The CDR3 runs to 13 residues. Germline V lookup: CDR1 KGHSH, CDR2 LQKENI. Trimming removed 5 bases from V and 7 bases from J, with 14 bases in between. CDR3 DNA sequence: TGTGCCAGCTCATGGGACCAGGCGGGGACCCAGTACTTC. Amino acids: CASSWDQAGTQYF. Supplemented by reference TRBV18 and TRBJ2-5, the full variable domain reads NAGVMQNPRHLVRRRGQEARLRCSPMKGHSHVYWYRQLPEEGLKFMVYLQKENIIDESGMPKERFSAEFPKEGPSILRIQQVVRGDSAAYFCASSWDQAGTQYFGPGTRLLVL.

This sequence joins TRBV5-5 and TRBJ2-2; D gene unclear. Germline lookup yields CDR1 SGHKS and CDR2 YYEKEE (reference sequence). The V end lost 6 bases, the J end lost 0 bases, and 6 bases lay between the germline ends. CDR3 length equals 13 residues. CDR3 nucleotide sequence: TGTGCCAGCATGCAGACGAACACCGGGGAGCTGTTTTTT. Translated, it gives CASMQTNTGELFF.

The chain has TRBV7-2 and TRBJ1-3, with 7 bases lining up with TRBD1. CDR3 size: 15 residues. With 2 bases clipped from V and 8 bases from J, the junction kept 9 bases outside the gene matches. Germline V gene data show CDR1 as SGHTA and CDR2 as FQGNSA. The CDR3 bases are TGTGCCAGCAGCTTAAAGACAGGGCTAAGGGACACCATATATTTT. This translates into CASSLKTGLRDTIYF.